The present entry profiles one TCR beta chain with its context. Its cognate antigen has yet to be identified. No clone much larger than this one lies a single base away; base qualities are absent. These data are taken from a study of T cell responses to AZD1222 COVID-19 vaccine (dated by TCRdb to about 2021). Some background on the complete study: A total of 233 trial participants underwent TCR sequencing, of whom 200 to 220 had received two doses of AZD1222 and around 25 had received two doses of the MenACWY control vaccine. Enrollment into the trials was organized by age into subgroups of 18-55, 56-69 and 70-plus years, and those subgroups contained roughly 140, 27 and 60 TCR-sequenced participants, respectively.

The CDR3 regions of human TCRbeta chains were analyzed by immunosequencing. In the authors' own workflow: Repertoire TCRs were checked for matches against a reference library of SARS-CoV-2-specific TCRs that had been generated using the MIRA antigen-specificity platform. Breadth meant the fraction of unique TCRs that were SARS-CoV-2-associated, whereas depth meant the fraction of total T cells that were SARS-CoV-2-associated. Using the MIRA data, every spike-specific TCR was mapped to the spike region that the TCR reacted to and assigned to either a CD4 or a CD8 class. Log10-transformed breadth and depth values were compared by one-way ANOVA with Sidak's multiple comparisons tests. This is the immuneACCESS table as TCRdb keeps it, with only in-frame sequences that have V and J called. A part of the clones is gone; compared with another copy, unresolved V genes explain less than half, and the rest is unexplained. V, J and clone size were drawn from that table, and D and trimming were deduced from the DNA. The sample records 100,000 to 150,000 clones, approximately 90% of which are singletons. Of the sample, 8.5% to 14% falls within the top ten clones.

The time point label, as the study defines it: baseline before first vaccination. The sample's treatment or condition label, in plain terms: meningococcal conjugate vaccine given as trial control. Vaccinee samples came from UK trials COV001 and COV002, including a single-blind randomized controlled phase 2/3 trial of AZD1222 (ChAdOx1 nCoV-19) in healthy adults. For TCRbeta chain sequencing, PBMC samples were collected from trial participants at day 0 and at day 28 after the second dose. Sequences SNHLY (CDR1) and FYNNEI (CDR2) are obtained from the germline V gene. At the junction V is shortened by 1 base and J by 5 bases; bases outside the gene matches: 6. The CDR3 sequence holds 16 residues, the cysteine and phenylalanine included. CDR3 DNA is the only sequence kept; it has 48 bases, read in frame from the first base. Here is what the overall study found, with its caveats: Reportedly, close to half of the unique spike-specific TCRs recognized epitopes lying outside the regions that are mutated in the B.1.351 and B.1.1.7 variants. Because no day 14 peak-response samples were available, repertoires were characterized only after the peak T cell response. Most participants were white British and females outnumbered males, and the authors suggested that clonal diversity may have been underestimated. The 56-69-year group was small, and its depth increase did not reach significance, likely because of low power. CD4 TCRs associated with the vaccine covered the entire spike protein, and the dominant responses were in regions 160-218 and 743-854. Conclusions about previously exposed vaccinees are limited, since just five to seven AZD1222 recipients were seropositive for SARS-CoV-2 at baseline. A significant rise in spike-specific TCR breadth and depth was observed after two AZD1222 doses relative to day 0 and relative to MenACWY recipients.

The receptor was isolated from an adult in good health. Sequencing was performed on peripheral blood, taken on day 0 of MenACWY control vaccination. The chain is made from TRBV2 and TRBJ2-3; a stretch of 10 junction bases matches TRBD2. The CDR3 region reads CASSEGQLAGKDTQYF. The nucleotide sequence reads TGTGCCAGCAGTGAAGGACAACTAGCGGGAAAAGATACGCAGTATTTT.